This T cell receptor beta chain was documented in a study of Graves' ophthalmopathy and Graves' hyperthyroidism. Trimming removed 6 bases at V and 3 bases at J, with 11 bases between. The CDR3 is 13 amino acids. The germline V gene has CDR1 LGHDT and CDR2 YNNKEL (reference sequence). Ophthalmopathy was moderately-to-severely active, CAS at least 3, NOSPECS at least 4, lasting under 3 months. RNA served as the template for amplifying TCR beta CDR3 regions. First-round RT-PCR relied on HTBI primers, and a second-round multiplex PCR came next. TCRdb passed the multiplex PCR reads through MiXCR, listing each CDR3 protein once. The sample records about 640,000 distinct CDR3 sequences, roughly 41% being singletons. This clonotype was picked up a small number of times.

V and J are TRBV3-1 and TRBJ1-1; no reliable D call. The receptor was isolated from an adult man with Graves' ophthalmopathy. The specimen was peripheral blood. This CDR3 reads CASRGRQDTEAFF. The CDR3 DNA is TGTGCCAGCAGGGGAAGACAAGACACTGAAGCTTTCTTT.